This is a list of T cell receptor beta chains from one sample in a study of OX40 agonist ivuxolimab in advanced cancers. TCRdb keeps only in-frame clones here, not all; method: immunoSEQ multiplex PCR. The table shows 8,500 to 13,000 clones, with approximately 79% occurring only once. The sequencing here drew on CD4+ or CD8+ T cells sorted from blood, taken in a trial of the OX40 agonist ivuxolimab. Receptor source: an adult with an advanced solid tumor such as melanoma, head and neck, liver or kidney cancer. The conserved cysteine and the conserved F or W are not part of the CDR3 here.

ASSQVGFRETQY TRBV4-1
ASNPLGYASYEQY TRBV6-1
ASSSGAVHEQY TRBV19
AISESGTAYGYT TRBV10-3
ASSTGTADLNTEAF TRBV19
ASSLAGDHEQY TRBV25-1
ASSLILGGRPEQY TRBV7-9
ASSLTPEGGNEQF TRBV5-6
ASGDANTGELF TRBV6-1
ASSLGDSGNTIY TRBV5-6
ASRSDSEAF TRBV6-5
ASSVEASGKETQY TRBV9
ASRQGRVWVCQPQH TRBV21-1
ASGTGPYEQY TRBV2
SVGSGRAFGYEQY TRBV29-1
ASSIGQDSYEQY TRBV9
ASSHAGGYGELF TRBV4-3
ASSLNFEQY TRBV7-9
ASSPPLSYEQY TRBV14
ASSMTGLITDTQY TRBV7-3
ASSPLVGNNNEQF TRBV4-3
SAQQGEQY TRBV20-1
ASSVGGNTEAF TRBV25-1
SGELDRDEAF TRBV29-1
ASSSLLSGGAEQY TRBV11-2
ASSPGDSISYEQY TRBV4-3
ASSYRETGELF TRBV6-5
ASSSGTELNSPLH TRBV6-5
ASSQGSSEQY TRBV5-6
ASSGTGYDEQY TRBV2
ASSFPTSGRAGEQF TRBV28
ASSLLRGATGETQY TRBV28